These 3 T cell receptor beta chains were all obtained from the same sample, sequenced in a study of blood T cells in healthy people across ages. Using a J-beta primer mix together with a sample-barcoded 5' primer, a second PCR was run for about 7 to 12 cycles. TCRdb ran MiXCR on the 5' RACE reads and lists one entry per CDR3 protein. The sample has about 1.1 million distinct CDR3 sequences, more than 30% seen once; the top ten hold less than 15%. Sequencing was carried out using blood. The origin of the receptors is a man between 18 and 29 years old in good health.

CDR3 nucleotides: TGTGCCAGCAATCAGGGGAGGTATCAGCCCCAGCATTTT. Translating gives CASNQGRYQPQHF. The rearrangement links TRBV6-2 or TRBV6-3 to TRBJ1-5; possible D gene TRBD1, 6 bases. Trimming removed 7 bases from V and 5 bases from J, with 12 bases in between. Germline CDR1 is MNHEY and CDR2 is SVGEGT. The CDR3 is 13 amino acids.

V gene TRBV24-1 combines with J gene TRBJ1-1, with a weak D call TRBD1 (5 bases). From germline, CDR1 is KGHDR and CDR2 SFDVKD. The CDR3 covers 12 residues. Trimming cost V 4 bases and J 8 bases, with 10 bases left between them. CDR3 sequence reads: CATSDPAGEAFF. The CDR3 DNA sequence: TGTGCCACCAGTGACCCCGCAGGGGAAGCTTTCTTT.

This clonotype was seen only once. The germline gene is not matched at one end of the junction; a read error may be the cause. The rearrangement links TRBV10-3 to TRBJ2-5; 7 bases match TRBD2. The CDR3 totals 17 residues. CDR1 is ENHRY, CDR2 SYGVKD, per germline. CDR3: CAVSESGKTSQGETQYF. The DNA for the CDR3 is TGTGCCGTCAGTGAGTCCGGGAAGACTAGCCAAGGGGAGACCCAGTACTTC.